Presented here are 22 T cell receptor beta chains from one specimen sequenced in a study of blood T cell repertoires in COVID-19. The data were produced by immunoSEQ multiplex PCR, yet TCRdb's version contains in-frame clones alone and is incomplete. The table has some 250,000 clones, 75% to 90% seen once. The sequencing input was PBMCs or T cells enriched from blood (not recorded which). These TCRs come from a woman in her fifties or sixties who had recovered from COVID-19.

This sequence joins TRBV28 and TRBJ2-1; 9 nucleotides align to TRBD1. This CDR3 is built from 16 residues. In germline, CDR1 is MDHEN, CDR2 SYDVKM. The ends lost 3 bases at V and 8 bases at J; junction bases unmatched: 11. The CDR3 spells CASSLEWGQGGHEQFF. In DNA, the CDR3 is TGTGCCAGCAGTTTGGAGTGGGGACAGGGAGGCCATGAGCAGTTCTTC.

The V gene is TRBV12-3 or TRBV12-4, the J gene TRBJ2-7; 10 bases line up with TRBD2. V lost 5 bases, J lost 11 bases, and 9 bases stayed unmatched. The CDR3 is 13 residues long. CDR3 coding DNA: TGTGCCAGCAGTGCAAACCTAGCGGGGGCTAAGTACTTC. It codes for CASSANLAGAKYF.

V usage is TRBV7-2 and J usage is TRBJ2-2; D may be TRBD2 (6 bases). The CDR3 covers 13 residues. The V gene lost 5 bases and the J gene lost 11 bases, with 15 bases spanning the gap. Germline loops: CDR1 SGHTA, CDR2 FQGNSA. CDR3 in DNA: TGTGCCAGCAGCCTGAAGGAGGGTGGCGAGCTGTTTTTT. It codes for CASSLKEGGELFF. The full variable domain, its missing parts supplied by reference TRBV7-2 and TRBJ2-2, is GAGVSQSPSNKVTEKGKDVELRCDPISGHTALYWYRQSLGQGLEFLIYFQGNSAPDKSGLPSDRFSAERTGGSVSTLTIQRTQQEDSAVYLCASSLKEGGELFFGEGSRLTVL.

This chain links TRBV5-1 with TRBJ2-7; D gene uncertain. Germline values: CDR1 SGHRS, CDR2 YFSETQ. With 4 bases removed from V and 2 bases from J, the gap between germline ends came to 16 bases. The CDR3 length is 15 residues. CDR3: CASSPTGGHTYEQYF. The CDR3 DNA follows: TGCGCCAGCAGCCCTACTGGTGGGCACACCTACGAGCAGTACTTC.

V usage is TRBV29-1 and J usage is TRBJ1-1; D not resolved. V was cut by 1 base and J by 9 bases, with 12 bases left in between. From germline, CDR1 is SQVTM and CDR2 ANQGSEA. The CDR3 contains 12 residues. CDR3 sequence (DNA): TGCAGCGTTGAAGTATCTGCACAGAAAGCTTTCTTT. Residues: CSVEVSAQKAFF.

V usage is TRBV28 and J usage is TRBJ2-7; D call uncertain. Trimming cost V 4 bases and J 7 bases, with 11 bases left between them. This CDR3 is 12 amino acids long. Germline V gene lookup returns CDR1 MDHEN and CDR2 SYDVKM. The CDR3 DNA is TGTGCCAGCAGTTCGTCAGTTTGGGAGCAGTACTTC. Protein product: CASSSSVWEQYF. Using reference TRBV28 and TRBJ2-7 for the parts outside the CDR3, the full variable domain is DVKVTQSSRYLVKRTGEKVFLECVQDMDHENMFWYRQDPGLGLRLIYFSYDVKMKEKGDIPEGYSVSREKKERFSLILESASTNQTSMYLCASSSSVWEQYFGPGTRLTVT.

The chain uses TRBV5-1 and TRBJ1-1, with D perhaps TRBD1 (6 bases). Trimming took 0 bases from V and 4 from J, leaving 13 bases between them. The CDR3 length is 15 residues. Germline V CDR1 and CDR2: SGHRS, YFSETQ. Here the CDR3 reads CASSLGSGGGTEAFF. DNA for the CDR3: TGCGCCAGCAGCTTGGGGTCGGGAGGGGGCACTGAAGCTTTCTTT.

The CDR3 spells CAISGTSGTPYEQYF. Here the CDR3 DNA reads TGTGCCATCAGTGGGACTAGCGGGACTCCCTACGAGCAGTACTTC. J is TRBJ2-7 and V is TRBV10-3; 12 bases fit TRBD2. The V gene's germline CDR1 is ENHRY and CDR2 SYGVKD. The ends lost 4 bases at V and 2 bases at J; junction bases unmatched: 3. The CDR3 is 15 residues long.

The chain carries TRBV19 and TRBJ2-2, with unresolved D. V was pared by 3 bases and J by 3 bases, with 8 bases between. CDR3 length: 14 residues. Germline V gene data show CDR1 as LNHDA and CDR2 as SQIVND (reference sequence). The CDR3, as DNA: TGTGCCAGTAGTATGAACATTGACACCGGGGAGCTGTTTTTT. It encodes CASSMNIDTGELFF. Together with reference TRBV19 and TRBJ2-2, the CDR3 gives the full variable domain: DGGITQSPKYLFRKEGQNVTLSCEQNLNHDAMYWYRQDPGQGLRLIYYSQIVNDFQKGDIAEGYSVSREKKESFPLTVTSAQKNPTAFYLCASSMNIDTGELFFGEGSRLTVL.

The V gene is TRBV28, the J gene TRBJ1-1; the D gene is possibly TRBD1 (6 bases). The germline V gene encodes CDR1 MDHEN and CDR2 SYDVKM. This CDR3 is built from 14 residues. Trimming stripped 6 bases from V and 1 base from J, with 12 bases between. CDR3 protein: CASRKGGPNTEAFF. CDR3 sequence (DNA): TGTGCCAGCAGAAAGGGGGGGCCGAACACTGAAGCTTTCTTT.

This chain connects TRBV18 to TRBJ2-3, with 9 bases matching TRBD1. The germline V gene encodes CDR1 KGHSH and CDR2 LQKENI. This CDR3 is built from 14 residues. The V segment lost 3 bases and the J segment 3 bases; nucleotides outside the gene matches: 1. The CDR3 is CASSPGQGTDTQYF. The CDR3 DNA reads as TGTGCCAGCTCACCCGGACAGGGGACAGATACGCAGTATTTT. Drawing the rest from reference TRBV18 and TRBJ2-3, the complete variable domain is NAGVMQNPRHLVRRRGQEARLRCSPMKGHSHVYWYRQLPEEGLKFMVYLQKENIIDESGMPKERFSAEFPKEGPSILRIQQVVRGDSAAYFCASSPGQGTDTQYFGPGTRLTVL.

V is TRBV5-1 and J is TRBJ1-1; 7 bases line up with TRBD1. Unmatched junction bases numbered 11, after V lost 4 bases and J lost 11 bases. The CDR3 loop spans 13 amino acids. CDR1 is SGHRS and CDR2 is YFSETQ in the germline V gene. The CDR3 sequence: CASSIERGRNAFF. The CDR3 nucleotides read TGCGCCAGCAGCATCGAGAGGGGGCGAAATGCTTTCTTT.

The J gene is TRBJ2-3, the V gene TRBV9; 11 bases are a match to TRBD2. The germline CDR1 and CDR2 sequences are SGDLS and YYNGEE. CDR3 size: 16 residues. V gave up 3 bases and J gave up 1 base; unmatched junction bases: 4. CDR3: CASSDGLAGGTDTQYF. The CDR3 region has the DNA TGTGCCAGCAGCGACGGACTAGCGGGTGGCACAGATACGCAGTATTTT.

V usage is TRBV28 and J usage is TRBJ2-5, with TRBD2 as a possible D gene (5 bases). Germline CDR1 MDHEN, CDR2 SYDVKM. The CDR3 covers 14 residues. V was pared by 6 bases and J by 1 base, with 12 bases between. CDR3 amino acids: CASRLREIQETQYF. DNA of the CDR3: TGTGCCAGCAGACTGAGGGAGATCCAAGAGACCCAGTACTTC.

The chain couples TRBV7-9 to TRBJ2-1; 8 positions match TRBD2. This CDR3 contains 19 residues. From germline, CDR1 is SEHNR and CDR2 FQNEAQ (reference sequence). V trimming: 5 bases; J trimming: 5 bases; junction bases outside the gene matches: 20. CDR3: CASSPNFLATGGVNNEQFF. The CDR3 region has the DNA TGTGCCAGCAGCCCGAACTTTTTAGCCACGGGAGGGGTCAACAATGAGCAGTTCTTC. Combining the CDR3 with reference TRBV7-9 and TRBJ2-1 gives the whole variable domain DTGVSQNPRHKITKRGQNVTFRCDPISEHNRLYWYRQTLGQGPEFLTYFQNEAQLEKSRLLSDRFSAERPKGSFSTLEIQRTEQGDSAMYLCASSPNFLATGGVNNEQFFGPGTRLTVL.

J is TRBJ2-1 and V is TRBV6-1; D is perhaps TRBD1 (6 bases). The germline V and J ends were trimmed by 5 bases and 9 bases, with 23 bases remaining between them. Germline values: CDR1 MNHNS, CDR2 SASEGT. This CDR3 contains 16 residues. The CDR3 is CASSQGGVMKFGEQFF. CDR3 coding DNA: TGTGCCAGCAGTCAAGGGGGAGTAATGAAGTTTGGTGAGCAGTTCTTC.

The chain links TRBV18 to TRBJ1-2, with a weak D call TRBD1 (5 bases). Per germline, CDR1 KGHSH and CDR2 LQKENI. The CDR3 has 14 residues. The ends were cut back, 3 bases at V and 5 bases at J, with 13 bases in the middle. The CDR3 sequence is CASSPPGGLYGYTF. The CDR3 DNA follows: TGTGCCAGCTCACCGCCCGGGGGGTTGTATGGCTACACCTTC. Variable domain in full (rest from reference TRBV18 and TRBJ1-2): NAGVMQNPRHLVRRRGQEARLRCSPMKGHSHVYWYRQLPEEGLKFMVYLQKENIIDESGMPKERFSAEFPKEGPSILRIQQVVRGDSAAYFCASSPPGGLYGYTFGSGTRLTVV.

CDR3 loop: CASSMDSHSYNEQFF. The CDR3 coding sequence is TGTGCCAGCAGCATGGACTCGCACTCCTACAATGAGCAGTTCTTC. This sequence joins TRBV11-3 and TRBJ2-1, with D possibly matching TRBD2 (5 bases). With 5 bases removed from V and 0 bases from J, the gap between germline ends came to 11 bases. The CDR3 runs to 15 residues. CDR1 is SGHNT and CDR2 is YENEEA in the germline V gene.

CDR3 region: CASRGTGLYGYTF. The CDR3 DNA sequence: TGTGCCAGCAGGGGCACAGGGTTATATGGCTACACCTTC. V is TRBV2 and J is TRBJ1-2, with TRBD1 as a possible D gene (6 bases). CDR3 length: 13 amino acids. V was pared by 6 bases and J by 5 bases, with 13 bases between. CDR1 is SNHLY, CDR2 FYNNEI, per germline.

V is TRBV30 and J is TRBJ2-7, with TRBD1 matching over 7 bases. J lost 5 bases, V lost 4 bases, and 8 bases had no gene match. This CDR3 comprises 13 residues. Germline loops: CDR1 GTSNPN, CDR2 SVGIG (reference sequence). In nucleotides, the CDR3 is TGTGCCTGGAATGCCGACAGGGCCAACGAGCAGTACTTC. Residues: CAWNADRANEQYF.

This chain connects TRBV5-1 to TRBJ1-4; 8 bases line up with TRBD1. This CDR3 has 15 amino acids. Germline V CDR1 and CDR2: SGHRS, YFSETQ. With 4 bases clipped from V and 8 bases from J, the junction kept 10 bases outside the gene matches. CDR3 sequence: CASSTTGGSIEKLFF. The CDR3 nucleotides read TGCGCCAGCAGCACCACAGGGGGGTCAATCGAAAAACTGTTTTTT.

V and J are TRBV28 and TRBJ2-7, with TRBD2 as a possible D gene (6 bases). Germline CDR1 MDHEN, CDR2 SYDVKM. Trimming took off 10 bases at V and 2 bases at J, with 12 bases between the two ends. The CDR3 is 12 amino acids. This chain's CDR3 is CATEGGTYEQYF. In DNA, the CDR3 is TGTGCCACGGAGGGTGGGACCTACGAGCAGTACTTC.